Below, 10 T cell receptor beta chains from the same sample are listed, as sequenced in a study of identical twins (TCRdb year 2016). The method was 5' RACE. Sequencing relied on an Illumina HiSeq 2000. The public reads were run again by TCRdb, first through fastp at Q25 and then through MiXCR, and only productive beta chains were kept. Each entry is one CDR3 protein sequence, shown with its most common DNA and genes. The sample records a few hundred thousand distinct CDR3 sequences, roughly 9.5% of which are singletons. Clones ranked in the top ten supply roughly 3.2% of the sample. These data were also reused for a study on yellow fever vaccine responses in identical twins.

Sequenced input: PBMCs. The receptors stem from a woman under 30 in good health.

The table lists this clonotype with a few counts. The chain joins TRBV7-2 to TRBJ2-3; no clear D. Germline V lookup: CDR1 SGHTA, CDR2 FQGNSA. The V gene lost 1 base and the J gene lost 2 bases, with 10 bases spanning the gap. The CDR3 runs to 15 residues. In nucleotides, the CDR3 is TGTGCCAGCAGCTTAGTGGTGGTTAACACAGATACGCAGTATTTT. Translating it yields CASSLVVVNTDTQYF.

The chain is built from TRBV7-9 and TRBJ2-3; tentatively, D is TRBD2 (6 bases). Germline values: CDR1 SEHNR, CDR2 FQNEAQ (reference sequence). The CDR3 totals 13 residues. The V and J ends lost 5 bases and 10 bases respectively, with 16 bases between them. This CDR3 reads CASSPPGGEAQYF. CDR3 in DNA: TGTGCCAGCAGCCCTCCCGGGGGAGAAGCGCAGTATTTT.

This clonotype was seen a handful of times. V usage is TRBV20-1 and J usage is TRBJ2-7, with 7 bases aligning to TRBD1. Germline V lookup: CDR1 DFQATT, CDR2 SNEGSKA (reference sequence). Losses at the gene ends were 3 bases for V and 2 bases for J; bases not matched to a gene: 13. This CDR3 has 16 residues. CDR3 sequence: CSARSRDSFNTYEQYF. CDR3 nucleotides: TGCAGTGCTAGGAGCCGGGACAGCTTCAACACCTACGAGCAGTACTTC.

This clonotype turned up a few times. CDR3 sequence: CASSSTRGEVSNQPQHF. CDR3 nucleotides: TGTGCCAGCTCATCGACCCGGGGGGAAGTGAGCAATCAGCCCCAGCATTTT. This chain connects TRBV18 to TRBJ1-5, with D possibly being TRBD1 (5 bases). Trimming cost V 5 bases and J 1 base, with 18 bases left between them. Germline V gene data show CDR1 as KGHSH and CDR2 as LQKENI. The CDR3 is made up of 17 amino acids.

The chain joins TRBV6-1 to TRBJ2-7, with a weak D call TRBD1 (6 bases). The CDR3 has 13 amino acids. Trimming pared 6 bases from V and 5 bases from J, leaving 14 bases between. Germline V gene data show CDR1 as MNHNS and CDR2 as SASEGT. For the CDR3, the DNA is TGTGCCAGCAGCAGAACAGGGTATCACGAGCAGTACTTC. Residues: CASSRTGYHEQYF.

J is TRBJ2-7 and V is TRBV14; D unresolved. Germline lookup yields CDR1 SGHDN and CDR2 FVKESK. Trimming shortened V by 1 base and J by 9 bases, and 10 bases separated the two germline ends. This CDR3 has 12 residues. The CDR3 here is CASSQVDGWQYF. The CDR3 nucleotides are TGTGCCAGCAGCCAAGTCGACGGTTGGCAGTACTTC.

This clonotype came up a few times. V usage is TRBV27 and J usage is TRBJ2-3; TRBD2 agrees at 13 bases. Looked up from germline, CDR1 is MNHEY and CDR2 is SMNVEV (reference sequence). This CDR3 comprises 15 residues. V lost 5 bases, J lost 8 bases, and 7 bases stayed unmatched. The CDR3 nucleotides read TGTGCCAGCAGTCTTACTAGCGGGGGGGCAGGTACGCAGTATTTT. Encoded protein: CASSLTSGGAGTQYF.

The rearrangement uses TRBV20-1 and TRBJ2-1; 9 nucleotides align to TRBD2. CDR1 is DFQATT and CDR2 is SNEGSKA in the germline V gene (reference sequence). V trimming: 2 bases; J trimming: 3 bases; junction bases outside the gene matches: 8. CDR3 length equals 16 residues. CDR3 bases: TGCAGTGCTAGACCCCTTAGCGGGAGAGTCTACAATGAGCAGTTCTTC. Residues: CSARPLSGRVYNEQFF.

This clonotype came up a few times. J is TRBJ2-7 and V is TRBV29-1, with 8 bases that match TRBD1. Germline V gives CDR1 SQVTM, CDR2 ANQGSEA. J gave up 4 bases and V 3 bases, and 5 bases lay outside the gene matches. The CDR3 is 13 residues long. DNA of the CDR3: TGCAGCGTTGAGGCAGGGGGCTTGTACGAGCAGTACTTC. Translation gives CSVEAGGLYEQYF.

This clonotype was observed a few times. The V call is TRBV2, the J call TRBJ2-2; TRBD2 matches 11 bases. This CDR3 has 16 amino acids. V trimming: 5 bases; J trimming: 6 bases; junction bases outside the gene matches: 8. Germline V gene data show CDR1 as SNHLY and CDR2 as FYNNEI. The CDR3 DNA sequence: TGTGCCAGCAGTCCTCAACTAGCGGGAGCGTCCGGGGAGCTGTTTTTT. Protein product: CASSPQLAGASGELFF. Variable domain in full (rest from reference TRBV2 and TRBJ2-2): EPEVTQTPSHQVTQMGQEVILRCVPISNHLYFYWYRQILGQKVEFLVSFYNNEISEKSEIFDDQFSVERPDGSNFTLKIRSTKLEDSAMYFCASSPQLAGASGELFFGEGSRLTVL.